This entry lists 27 T cell receptor beta chains sequenced from one sample in a study of lymphopenia after photon versus proton radiotherapy. Repertoires were generated with immunoSEQ multiplex PCR, while TCRdb's copy carries only in-frame clones and drops some. The sample holds about 23,000 clones; about nine tenths are singletons and the top ten take over 9%. The material sequenced was peripheral blood, taken from a patient treated with proton-based radiotherapy. All receptors come from a woman aged 65 to 85 with pancreatic cancer. Some clones in this sample may be carry-over from other donors' samples.

This chain uses TRBV7-2 with TRBJ2-1; TRBD1 might be the D (5 bases). The CDR3 has 15 amino acids. The germline CDR1 and CDR2 sequences are SGHTA and FQGNSA. Trimming left V 5 bases short and J 0 bases short, with 11 bases between. The CDR3 protein is CASSPQTDSYNEQFF. The CDR3, as DNA: TGTGCCAGCAGCCCCCAGACAGACTCCTACAATGAGCAGTTCTTC.

CDR3 coding DNA: TGTGCCAGCAGTTTCTCCGGGACAGCCCACGGCGCTTTCTTT. Translating gives CASSFSGTAHGAFF. The J gene is TRBJ1-1, the V gene TRBV28; 7 nucleotides agree with TRBD1. The CDR3 is 14 residues long. V was clipped by 3 bases and J by 11 bases; unmatched bases: 12. The germline CDR1 and CDR2 sequences are MDHEN and SYDVKM.

J is TRBJ1-1 and V is TRBV5-1; tentative D call: TRBD1 (6 bases). V gave up 4 bases and J gave up 0 bases, with 16 bases separating them. CDR3 size: 16 residues. Germline CDR1 is SGHRS and CDR2 is YFSETQ. The CDR3 coding sequence is TGCGCCAGCAGCGACTTTACAGGGAGTTTGAACACTGAAGCTTTCTTT. The encoded protein is CASSDFTGSLNTEAFF.

The chain is built from TRBV19 and TRBJ2-7, with D tentatively TRBD2 (5 bases). The CDR3 length is 15 residues. The V gene's germline CDR1 is LNHDA and CDR2 SQIVND (reference sequence). Deletions cut 4 bases from V and 0 bases from J, with 13 bases between. The DNA of the CDR3 is TGTGCCAGTAGTACAAGGACCGCGGGCTCCTACGAGCAGTACTTC. This translates into CASSTRTAGSYEQYF.

The rearrangement uses TRBV11-2 and TRBJ1-6, with D possibly being TRBD1 (6 bases). This CDR3 spans 14 amino acids. Germline loops: CDR1 SGHAT, CDR2 FQNNGV. Trimming took off 4 bases at V and 5 bases at J, with 9 bases between the two ends. CDR3 sequence: CASSYQGHNSPLHF. In DNA, the CDR3 is TGTGCCAGCAGCTACCAGGGGCATAATTCACCCCTCCACTTT.

Only one count was recorded for this clone. The gene calls are TRBV27 and TRBJ2-1; D unresolved. The germline V gene has CDR1 MNHEY and CDR2 SMNVEV (reference sequence). Trimming pared 6 bases from V and 4 bases from J, leaving 13 bases between. CDR3 size: 14 residues. The chain's CDR3 is CASRPADWYNEQFF. The CDR3 coding sequence is TGTGCCAGCAGGCCCGCAGACTGGTACAATGAGCAGTTCTTC.

The rearrangement joins TRBV28 to TRBJ1-4, with 7 bases lining up with TRBD1. From germline, CDR1 is MDHEN and CDR2 SYDVKM. The V gene end was trimmed by 0 bases and the J gene end by 7 bases; junction bases not matched to a gene: 5. The CDR3 has 15 residues. The CDR3 DNA is TGTGCCAGCAGTTTATGGAGGGGGCAGGGTGAAAAACTGTTTTTT. Encoded protein: CASSLWRGQGEKLFF.

The chain recombines TRBV2 with TRBJ2-6; D is possibly TRBD1 (5 bases). Trimming cost V 7 bases and J 1 base, with 11 bases left between them. The germline V gene encodes CDR1 SNHLY and CDR2 FYNNEI. CDR3 size: 15 residues. CDR3 nucleotides: TGTGCCAGCACCGGACGGACATCTGGGGCCAACGTCCTGACTTTC. Protein sequence: CASTGRTSGANVLTF.

The CDR3 nucleotides read TGTGCCACCAGTAACAGGGGGCGAAACACTGAAGCTTTCTTT. Its translation is CATSNRGRNTEAFF. The gene calls are TRBV15 and TRBJ1-1; TRBD1 matches at 9 bases. The CDR3 consists of 14 residues. Germline V CDR1 and CDR2: LNHNV, YYDKDF (reference sequence). The V and J ends lost 6 bases and 2 bases, in that order; junction bases with no gene match: 4.

This clone was counted a single time. The chain is built from TRBV25-1 and TRBJ1-2, with 7 nucleotides matching TRBD1. The germline CDR1 and CDR2 sequences are MGHDK and SYGVNS. The CDR3 totals 13 residues. The trim removed 7 bases at V and 6 bases at J, leaving 8 bases unmatched. The CDR3 nucleotides read TGTGCCAGCAAGGAAAGGGGGCGCGATGGCTACACCTTC. This codes for CASKERGRDGYTF.

This clone was recorded once. This rearrangement joins TRBV6-1 to TRBJ1-2; TRBD1 aligns across 9 bases. Trimming removed 3 bases from V and 4 bases from J; junction bases left unmatched: 6. This CDR3 comprises 15 residues. Germline-derived CDR1 and CDR2 are MNHNS and SASEGT. CDR3 sequence: CASSDGPDRGYGYTF. The CDR3 coding sequence is TGTGCCAGCAGTGACGGGCCGGACAGGGGCTATGGCTACACCTTC.

This clone was seen once. V usage is TRBV19 and J usage is TRBJ1-1; maybe TRBD1 (5 bases). CDR3 length: 17 amino acids. Germline V gene sequence: CDR1 LNHDA, CDR2 SQIVND (reference sequence). V lost 6 bases to trimming and J lost 0 bases, with 20 bases between them. CDR3 residues: CASSPGPFSWMNTEAFF. CDR3 nucleotide sequence: TGTGCCAGTAGCCCGGGACCTTTTAGTTGGATGAACACTGAAGCTTTCTTT.

Notes on this clone: One junction end disagrees with the germline gene, perhaps due to a read error. This chain uses TRBV7-7 with TRBJ2-1, with TRBD2 as a possible D gene (6 bases). Germline CDR1 is SSHAT and CDR2 is FNYEAQ (reference sequence). The CDR3 contains 17 residues. The CDR3 region has the DNA TGTGCTAGCAGCTTAGTTGTGCGGGATTGGTTCTACAATGAGCAGTTCTTC. This translates into CASSLVVRDWFYNEQFF.

The rearrangement joins TRBV29-1 to TRBJ1-2; maybe TRBD1 (6 bases). Germline V gene sequence: CDR1 SQVTM, CDR2 ANQGSEA. V was pared by 6 bases and J by 7 bases, with 24 bases between. This CDR3 region has 15 residues. CDR3 residues: CSVSGGAGSASGYTF. As DNA, the CDR3 is TGCAGCGTATCGGGGGGCGCGGGTAGTGCGAGTGGCTACACCTTC.

The CDR3 coding sequence is TGCGCCAGCAGCTTGTTACAGGGACCTACAGGGGGCTACACCTTC. Its protein is CASSLLQGPTGGYTF. The gene calls are TRBV5-1 and TRBJ1-2, with a tentative D call TRBD1 (6 bases). V gave up 1 base and J gave up 8 bases, with 18 bases separating them. This CDR3 has 15 amino acids. Germline CDR1 is SGHRS and CDR2 is YFSETQ.

This rearrangement joins TRBV28 to TRBJ2-3, with 7 positions matching TRBD2. The CDR3 is 16 residues long. Germline CDR1 is MDHEN and CDR2 is SYDVKM. Trimming took 8 bases from V and 0 from J; bases not matched to a gene: 11. The CDR3 DNA is TGTGCCAGCCCTCCCCCAGCGGGACCGAGCACAGATACGCAGTATTTT. As protein: CASPPPAGPSTDTQYF.

This clone has more than one count but fewer than ten. This CDR3 reads CASTRAWGIGNQPQHF. CDR3 sequence (DNA): TGTGCCAGTACCCGAGCGTGGGGTATTGGCAATCAGCCCCAGCATTTT. The chain links TRBV19 to TRBJ1-5; D is uncertain. This CDR3 contains 16 residues. V lost 7 bases to trimming and J lost 2 bases, with 18 bases between them. CDR1 is LNHDA, CDR2 SQIVND, per germline (reference sequence).

This chain uses TRBV5-6 with TRBJ2-7, with D tentatively TRBD2 (6 bases). CDR3 size: 15 residues. Germline V lookup: CDR1 SGHDT, CDR2 YYEEEE. Trimming took 2 bases from V and 6 from J, leaving 18 bases between them. The CDR3 here is CASSFPGTLQSEQYF. The CDR3 DNA sequence: TGTGCCAGCAGCTTCCCCGGGACTCTCCAGTCCGAGCAGTACTTC.

The sample holds a few counts of this clone. The CDR3 sequence is CASSQGTSGRSNTGELFF. Here the CDR3 DNA reads TGTGCCAGCAGCCAAGGGACTAGCGGAAGATCCAACACCGGGGAGCTGTTTTTT. This chain links TRBV4-2 with TRBJ2-2; 10 positions match TRBD2. The CDR3 is 18 residues long. The V gene end was trimmed by 1 base and the J gene end by 2 bases; junction bases not matched to a gene: 7. The V gene's germline CDR1 is LGHNA and CDR2 YNFKEQ.

V gene TRBV27 combines with J gene TRBJ1-2; D uncertain. The CDR3 length is 15 residues. The germline gives CDR1 MNHEY, CDR2 SMNVEV (reference sequence). The V end lost 4 bases, the J end lost 2 bases, and 14 bases lay between the germline ends. The CDR3: CASSSRREGNYGYTF. The CDR3 nucleotides read TGTGCCAGCAGTTCCCGCCGGGAGGGAAACTATGGCTACACCTTC.

The chain links TRBV11-2 to TRBJ2-1, with 11 bases identical to TRBD2. With V trimmed by 4 bases and J by 8 bases, 10 bases remained unmatched. CDR1 is SGHAT and CDR2 is FQNNGV in the germline V gene. The CDR3 has 16 residues. CDR3 nucleotide sequence: TGTGCCAGCAGCTATATAGCGGGAGGGAGGGACGATGAGCAGTTCTTC. Amino acid sequence: CASSYIAGGRDDEQFF. The variable domain in full, with the rest retrieved from reference TRBV11-2 and TRBJ2-1, is EAGVAQSPRYKIIEKRQSVAFWCNPISGHATLYWYQQILGQGPKLLIQFQNNGVVDDSQLPKDRFSAERLKGVDSTLKIQPAKLEDSAVYLCASSYIAGGRDDEQFFGPGTRLTVL.

This clone was detected only once. This chain joins TRBV5-4 and TRBJ2-7; D is tentatively TRBD1 or TRBD2 (7 bases each). CDR3 length: 16 amino acids. V lost 3 bases to trimming and J lost 3 bases, with 19 bases between them. In germline, CDR1 is SGHNT, CDR2 YYREEE (reference sequence). Here the CDR3 DNA reads TGTGCCAGCAGCTCGAGGGGGCCCAGGGAGGGCTACGAGCAGTACTTC. This translates into CASSSRGPREGYEQYF.

This clone has only one observation. This rearrangement joins TRBV6-5 to TRBJ2-2, with 9 bases fitting TRBD2. CDR3 size: 15 residues. Looked up from germline, CDR1 is MNHEY and CDR2 is SVGAGI. The V and J ends lost 6 bases and 5 bases, in that order; junction bases with no gene match: 7. The CDR3 loop reads CASSIAGVGTGELFF. CDR3 in DNA: TGTGCCAGCAGCATAGCGGGAGTTGGGACCGGGGAGCTGTTTTTT.

V usage is TRBV11-3 and J usage is TRBJ2-1; 9 bases agree with TRBD2. Per the germline V gene, CDR1 is SGHNT and CDR2 is YENEEA. Trimming took 1 base from V and 5 from J; bases not matched to a gene: 0. There are 14 residues in the CDR3. Here the CDR3 DNA reads TGTGCCAGCAGCTTAGGGACTAGCGACAATGAGCAGTTCTTC. It yields the protein CASSLGTSDNEQFF.

The chain joins TRBV6-5 to TRBJ2-7, with D possibly being TRBD2 (6 bases). From germline, CDR1 is MNHEY and CDR2 SVGAGI. The CDR3 length is 15 residues. V was trimmed by 6 bases and J by 0 bases, leaving 15 bases between them. The CDR3 coding sequence is TGTGCCAGCAGGGGCGTAGGGGAGGTCTCCTACGAGCAGTACTTC. It translates to CASRGVGEVSYEQYF.

Note on this clone: Compared with germline, one end of the junction differs, possibly owing to a read error. The chain uses TRBV7-7 and TRBJ2-1; D possibly corresponds to TRBD2 (5 bases). CDR1 is SSHAT, CDR2 FNYEAQ, per germline (reference sequence). The CDR3 is made up of 16 amino acids. DNA for the CDR3: TGTGCTAGCAGCGCGGGCCTGGCCAGCTCCTACAATGAGCAGTTCTTC. This gives the protein CASSAGLASSYNEQFF.

The CDR3, as DNA: TGTGCCAGCAGCTTAGAGTATTACGAGCAGTACTTC. Translating it yields CASSLEYYEQYF. V and J are TRBV11-1 and TRBJ2-7; unclear D gene. The V gene lost 1 base and the J gene lost 4 bases, with 5 bases spanning the gap. The CDR3 runs 12 residues. Germline values: CDR1 SGHAT, CDR2 FQDESV (reference sequence). Full variable domain (remainder filled in from reference TRBV11-1 and TRBJ2-7): EAEVAQSPRYKITEKSQAVAFWCDPISGHATLYWYRQILGQGPELLVQFQDESVVDDSQLPKDRFSAERLKGVDSTLKIQPAELGDSAMYLCASSLEYYEQYFGPGTRLTVT.